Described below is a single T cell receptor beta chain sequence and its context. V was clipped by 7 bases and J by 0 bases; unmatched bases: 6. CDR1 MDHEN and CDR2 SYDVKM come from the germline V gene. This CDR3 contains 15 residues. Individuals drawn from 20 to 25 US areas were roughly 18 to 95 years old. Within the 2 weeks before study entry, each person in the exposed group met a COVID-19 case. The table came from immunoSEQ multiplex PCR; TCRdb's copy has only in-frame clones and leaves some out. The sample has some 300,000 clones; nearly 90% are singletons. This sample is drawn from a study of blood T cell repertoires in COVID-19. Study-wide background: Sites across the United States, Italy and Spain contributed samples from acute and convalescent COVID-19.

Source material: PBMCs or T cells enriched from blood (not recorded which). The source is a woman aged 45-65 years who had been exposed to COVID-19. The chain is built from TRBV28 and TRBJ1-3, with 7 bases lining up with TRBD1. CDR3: CASTTGTVSGNTIYF. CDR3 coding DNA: TGTGCCAGCACAACCGGGACAGTCTCTGGAAACACCATATATTTT.